A selection of T cell receptor beta chains follows, all from one sample in a study of blood T cell repertoires in COVID-19. The table came from immunoSEQ multiplex PCR; TCRdb's copy has only in-frame clones and leaves some out. The sample holds roughly 500,000 clones, approximately 87% seen once. Sequenced material: PBMCs or T cells enriched from blood (not recorded which). The receptors were gathered from a middle-aged woman who had recovered from COVID-19. Each CDR3 is given with its conserved first and last residue. Fields, in order: V gene, D gene, J gene, clone size, CDR3 DNA, CDR3 protein. The D gene is left open where the match is weak. Some rows mark clone size as missing; the rest say once, few, many or name a class of expanded clone.

v_call: TRBV10-3; d_call: TRBD1; j_call: TRBJ2-7; clone_size: NA; cdr3_nt: TGTGCCAGCCGGGACAGCTCCTACGAGCAGTACTTC; cdr3_aa: CASRDSSYEQYF
v_call: TRBV5-1; d_call: NA; j_call: TRBJ1-5; clone_size: NA; cdr3_nt: TGCGCCAGCAGCCCCGGGGAGAATTTAAGCAATCAGCCCCAGCATTTT; cdr3_aa: CASSPGENLSNQPQHF
v_call: TRBV3-1/TRBV3-2; d_call: NA; j_call: TRBJ2-7; clone_size: NA; cdr3_nt: TGTGCCAGCAGCCAAGTCGGCAGGGGAGCCTACGAGCAGTACTTC; cdr3_aa: CASSQVGRGAYEQYF
v_call: TRBV4-1; d_call: NA; j_call: TRBJ1-1; clone_size: NA; cdr3_nt: TGCGCCAGCAGCCAAGACAACAGGTTCGTCGCTGAAGCTTTCTTT; cdr3_aa: CASSQDNRFVAEAFF
v_call: TRBV7-2; d_call: TRBD1; j_call: TRBJ1-2; clone_size: NA; cdr3_nt: TGTGCCAGCAGCTTGGGACAGGGGTTCTATGGCTACACCTTC; cdr3_aa: CASSLGQGFYGYTF
v_call: TRBV7-9; d_call: TRBD1; j_call: TRBJ1-1; clone_size: few; cdr3_nt: TGTGCCAGCAGCTTATCGAATACAGGGGACACTGAAGCTTTCTTT; cdr3_aa: CASSLSNTGDTEAFF
v_call: TRBV4-3; d_call: TRBD1; j_call: TRBJ1-2; clone_size: NA; cdr3_nt: TGCGCCAGCAGCCGAGCGAGGGGGCAGGGGAATAACTATGGCTACACCTTC; cdr3_aa: CASSRARGQGNNYGYTF
v_call: TRBV6-5; d_call: TRBD2; j_call: TRBJ2-1; clone_size: NA; cdr3_nt: TGTGCCAGCAGTTACGGTCTAGCGGGGGATGAGCAGTTCTTC; cdr3_aa: CASSYGLAGDEQFF
v_call: TRBV11-2; d_call: NA; j_call: TRBJ2-5; clone_size: NA; cdr3_nt: TGTGCCAGCAGCTTAGAAGGACACTCGTACCAAGAGACCCAGTACTTC; cdr3_aa: CASSLEGHSYQETQYF
v_call: TRBV6-2/TRBV6-3; d_call: TRBD2; j_call: TRBJ2-7; clone_size: once; cdr3_nt: TGTGCCAGCAGCACTAGCGGGAGGTCACCTTATTCCTACGAGCAGTACTTC; cdr3_aa: CASSTSGRSPYSYEQYF
v_call: TRBV5-4; d_call: TRBD1; j_call: TRBJ2-7; clone_size: NA; cdr3_nt: TGTGCCAGCAGCTCAGCCGGACAGGGGTTCAACGAGCAGTACTTC; cdr3_aa: CASSSAGQGFNEQYF
v_call: TRBV2; d_call: TRBD1; j_call: TRBJ1-1; clone_size: NA; cdr3_nt: TGTGCCAGCAGGGGACAGGGGTCCACTGAAGCTTTCTTT; cdr3_aa: CASRGQGSTEAFF
v_call: TRBV29-1; d_call: NA; j_call: TRBJ1-4; clone_size: NA; cdr3_nt: TGCAGCGTTGGGGGGCGTCTCAATGAAAAACTGTTTTTT; cdr3_aa: CSVGGRLNEKLFF
v_call: TRBV14; d_call: NA; j_call: TRBJ1-1; clone_size: NA; cdr3_nt: TGTGCCAGCAGCCGGGGGCGAAACACTGAAGCTTTCTTT; cdr3_aa: CASSRGRNTEAFF
v_call: TRBV29-1; d_call: TRBD1; j_call: TRBJ2-7; clone_size: NA; cdr3_nt: TGCAGCGCCGCCGGGTCGACAGGGAAATCGGACGAGCAGTACTTC; cdr3_aa: CSAAGSTGKSDEQYF
v_call: TRBV6-5; d_call: TRBD1; j_call: TRBJ1-4; clone_size: NA; cdr3_nt: TGTGCCAGCAGCCCATGGGACAGGGGAGATGAAAAACTGTTTTTT; cdr3_aa: CASSPWDRGDEKLFF
v_call: TRBV6-5; d_call: NA; j_call: TRBJ1-1; clone_size: NA; cdr3_nt: TGTGCCAGCAGACAGGGCCTAAGGAACACTGAAGCTTTCTTT; cdr3_aa: CASRQGLRNTEAFF
v_call: TRBV19; d_call: TRBD1; j_call: TRBJ1-1; clone_size: NA; cdr3_nt: TGTGCCAGTAGTATAGATCACAGGGGAATGAACACTGAAGCTTTCTTT; cdr3_aa: CASSIDHRGMNTEAFF
v_call: TRBV11-2; d_call: TRBD2; j_call: TRBJ2-3; clone_size: few; cdr3_nt: TGTGCCAGCAGCTTAGATGGGACCCTGACTAGCGGGAGTATCAAAGATACGCAGTATTTT; cdr3_aa: CASSLDGTLTSGSIKDTQYF
v_call: TRBV12-3/TRBV12-4; d_call: NA; j_call: TRBJ2-7; clone_size: few; cdr3_nt: TGTGCCAGCAGTCCCACTGTGTACGAGCAGTACTTC; cdr3_aa: CASSPTVYEQYF
v_call: TRBV6-2/TRBV6-3; d_call: TRBD1; j_call: TRBJ1-1; clone_size: NA; cdr3_nt: TGTGCCAGCAGTTACTCGACAGGGGTTGGGACTGAAGCTTTCTTT; cdr3_aa: CASSYSTGVGTEAFF
v_call: TRBV11-3; d_call: NA; j_call: TRBJ2-7; clone_size: NA; cdr3_nt: TGTGCCAGCAGCTTAGTACGGGGTCCCCCCTACGAGCAGTACTTC; cdr3_aa: CASSLVRGPPYEQYF
v_call: TRBV14; d_call: NA; j_call: TRBJ1-3; clone_size: few; cdr3_nt: TGTGCCAGCAGCCAAGTCTCGAACACCATATATTTT; cdr3_aa: CASSQVSNTIYF
v_call: TRBV19; d_call: NA; j_call: TRBJ1-2; clone_size: NA; cdr3_nt: TGTGCCAGTAGTATACTTTCCTCCTATGGCTACACCTTC; cdr3_aa: CASSILSSYGYTF
v_call: TRBV5-5; d_call: NA; j_call: TRBJ1-4; clone_size: NA; cdr3_nt: TGTGCCAGCAGTCCGCAGCCCACCTCGGAGGAAAAACTGTTTTTT; cdr3_aa: CASSPQPTSEEKLFF
v_call: TRBV4-2; d_call: NA; j_call: TRBJ1-5; clone_size: NA; cdr3_nt: TGTGCCAGCAGCCAAGATTATCAGGGGCCCCAGCATTTT; cdr3_aa: CASSQDYQGPQHF
v_call: TRBV14; d_call: NA; j_call: TRBJ1-3; clone_size: once; cdr3_nt: TGTGCCAGCAGCCAAGAGGTTGGACTGCTCTCTGGAAACACCATATATTTT; cdr3_aa: CASSQEVGLLSGNTIYF
v_call: TRBV13; d_call: NA; j_call: TRBJ1-2; clone_size: NA; cdr3_nt: TGTGCCAGCAGCTCCTTAGGAGCTAACTATGGCTACACCTTC; cdr3_aa: CASSSLGANYGYTF
v_call: TRBV21-1; d_call: NA; j_call: TRBJ2-1; clone_size: NA; cdr3_nt: TGTGCCAGCAGCAAAGACCCGGGAGGGTCCTACAATGAGCAGTTCTTC; cdr3_aa: CASSKDPGGSYNEQFF
v_call: TRBV20-1; d_call: NA; j_call: TRBJ2-1; clone_size: once; cdr3_nt: TGCAGTGCTAGAGCTGTCAATGAGCAGTTCTTC; cdr3_aa: CSARAVNEQFF
v_call: TRBV4-3; d_call: TRBD2; j_call: TRBJ2-3; clone_size: NA; cdr3_nt: TGCGCCAGCAGCCAAGCGAGTGGGGAAGCGGGGTACACAGATACGCAGTATTTT; cdr3_aa: CASSQASGEAGYTDTQYF
v_call: TRBV7-9; d_call: TRBD1; j_call: TRBJ2-7; clone_size: NA; cdr3_nt: TGTGCCAGCAGCTTAGGGGACAGGAGCTCCTACGAGCAGTACTTC; cdr3_aa: CASSLGDRSSYEQYF
v_call: TRBV5-1; d_call: TRBD1; j_call: TRBJ1-4; clone_size: NA; cdr3_nt: TGCGCCAGCAGCTTGGAGGGGACAGGTGAAAAACTGTTTTTT; cdr3_aa: CASSLEGTGEKLFF
v_call: TRBV11-2; d_call: NA; j_call: TRBJ2-2; clone_size: once; cdr3_nt: TGTGCCAGCAGCACTGCGGACTACATCTCCCCTAAGAACACCGGGGAGCTGTTTTTT; cdr3_aa: CASSTADYISPKNTGELFF
v_call: TRBV4-3; d_call: NA; j_call: TRBJ1-2; clone_size: NA; cdr3_nt: TGCGCCAGCAGCGAGGGGGTCGACAGGCCGAACTATGGCTACACCTTC; cdr3_aa: CASSEGVDRPNYGYTF
v_call: TRBV12-3/TRBV12-4; d_call: NA; j_call: TRBJ1-2; clone_size: NA; cdr3_nt: TGTGCCAGCACCCCTGCCGGCTATGGCTACACCTTC; cdr3_aa: CASTPAGYGYTF
v_call: TRBV7-9; d_call: TRBD1; j_call: TRBJ1-2; clone_size: NA; cdr3_nt: TGTGCCAGCAGCGCCGGACAGGGCAACTATGGCTACACCTTC; cdr3_aa: CASSAGQGNYGYTF
v_call: TRBV29-1; d_call: NA; j_call: TRBJ2-2; clone_size: few; cdr3_nt: TGCAGCGTTGAAAGGACAGCGAACACCGGGGAGCTGTTTTTT; cdr3_aa: CSVERTANTGELFF
v_call: TRBV6-2/TRBV6-3; d_call: TRBD2; j_call: TRBJ2-1; clone_size: once; cdr3_nt: TGTGCCAGCAGTTACCCTAGCGGGAGGGCTAACAATGAGCAGTTCTTC; cdr3_aa: CASSYPSGRANNEQFF
v_call: TRBV7-7; d_call: TRBD2; j_call: TRBJ2-5; clone_size: NA; cdr3_nt: TGTGCCAGCAGCCAGGGACTAGCGGGGGGTCAAGAGACCCAGTACTTC; cdr3_aa: CASSQGLAGGQETQYF
v_call: TRBV6-5; d_call: NA; j_call: TRBJ1-1; clone_size: NA; cdr3_nt: TGTGCCAGCAGTTACTCGTTCCAGGGCCACACTGAAGCTTTCTTT; cdr3_aa: CASSYSFQGHTEAFF
v_call: TRBV7-9; d_call: NA; j_call: TRBJ2-7; clone_size: NA; cdr3_nt: TGTGCCAGCAGCAGGACTGATTACTACGAGCAGTACTTC; cdr3_aa: CASSRTDYYEQYF
v_call: TRBV19; d_call: NA; j_call: TRBJ2-7; clone_size: NA; cdr3_nt: TGTGCCAGTAGTATAGGGGGAACTAGAGGTGAGGCCTACGAGCAGTACTTC; cdr3_aa: CASSIGGTRGEAYEQYF
v_call: TRBV4-3; d_call: TRBD1; j_call: TRBJ1-4; clone_size: NA; cdr3_nt: TGCGCCAGCAGCCAAGATCCCGCTGGACAGGGAGCTGAAAAACTGTTTTTT; cdr3_aa: CASSQDPAGQGAEKLFF
v_call: TRBV2; d_call: NA; j_call: TRBJ2-7; clone_size: NA; cdr3_nt: TGTGCCAGCAGCCAAAGACAGGCGCCGACCTACGAGCAGTACTTC; cdr3_aa: CASSQRQAPTYEQYF
v_call: TRBV15; d_call: TRBD2; j_call: TRBJ2-1; clone_size: NA; cdr3_nt: TGTGCCACCAGCAGAGATACTCCCGGGGGGACTAGCGCCTCCAATGAGCAGTTCTTC; cdr3_aa: CATSRDTPGGTSASNEQFF
v_call: TRBV7-2; d_call: NA; j_call: TRBJ2-1; clone_size: NA; cdr3_nt: TGTGCCAGCAGCTCTGCGGTTTTTGAGCAGTTCTTC; cdr3_aa: CASSSAVFEQFF
v_call: TRBV4-1; d_call: TRBD1; j_call: TRBJ2-7; clone_size: NA; cdr3_nt: TGCGCCAGCAGCCAACGACCAACAGGGGGCTCCTACGAGCAGTACTTC; cdr3_aa: CASSQRPTGGSYEQYF
v_call: TRBV5-1; d_call: NA; j_call: TRBJ2-2; clone_size: NA; cdr3_nt: TGCGCCAGCAGCTTGCAGGGCCTGCCGAACACCGGGGAGCTGTTTTTT; cdr3_aa: CASSLQGLPNTGELFF
v_call: TRBV5-4; d_call: NA; j_call: TRBJ2-7; clone_size: NA; cdr3_nt: TGTGCCAGCAGCTTGGATAGAACCTACGAGCAGTACTTC; cdr3_aa: CASSLDRTYEQYF
v_call: TRBV5-6; d_call: NA; j_call: TRBJ1-2; clone_size: NA; cdr3_nt: TGTGCCAGCAGCTTAGAGCCGGGACTCATCTATGGCTACACCTTC; cdr3_aa: CASSLEPGLIYGYTF
v_call: TRBV27; d_call: NA; j_call: TRBJ2-7; clone_size: NA; cdr3_nt: TGTGCCAGCAGTTTAGACTGGAACCGTTACGAGCAGTACTTC; cdr3_aa: CASSLDWNRYEQYF
v_call: TRBV19; d_call: NA; j_call: TRBJ1-1; clone_size: NA; cdr3_nt: TGTGCCAGTGGGTCACGGGGGGTACTGACTGAAGCTTTCTTT; cdr3_aa: CASGSRGVLTEAFF
v_call: TRBV7-6; d_call: NA; j_call: TRBJ2-3; clone_size: NA; cdr3_nt: TGTGCCAGCAGCTTATCTCAGGGAAACACAGATACGCAGTATTTT; cdr3_aa: CASSLSQGNTDTQYF
v_call: TRBV2; d_call: TRBD2; j_call: TRBJ2-1; clone_size: NA; cdr3_nt: TGTGCCAGCAGGGGATATAAGACTAGCGGGAGTATCTATGAGCAGTTCTTC; cdr3_aa: CASRGYKTSGSIYEQFF
v_call: TRBV6-5; d_call: TRBD1; j_call: TRBJ1-1; clone_size: NA; cdr3_nt: TGTGCCAGCACCCAGGGGGTTGAAGCTTTCTTT; cdr3_aa: CASTQGVEAFF
v_call: TRBV4-1; d_call: TRBD1; j_call: TRBJ2-7; clone_size: NA; cdr3_nt: TGCGCCAGCAGCCAAGCCGCGGACAGGTCCGTCCACGAGCAGTACTTC; cdr3_aa: CASSQAADRSVHEQYF
v_call: TRBV27; d_call: NA; j_call: TRBJ1-5; clone_size: NA; cdr3_nt: TGTGCCAGCAGTTTTGGGCCCAATCAGCCCCAGCATTTT; cdr3_aa: CASSFGPNQPQHF
v_call: TRBV10-2; d_call: TRBD1; j_call: TRBJ1-1; clone_size: NA; cdr3_nt: TGCGCCAGCAGGGTACAGGGGGTGAACACTGAAGCTTTCTTT; cdr3_aa: CASRVQGVNTEAFF